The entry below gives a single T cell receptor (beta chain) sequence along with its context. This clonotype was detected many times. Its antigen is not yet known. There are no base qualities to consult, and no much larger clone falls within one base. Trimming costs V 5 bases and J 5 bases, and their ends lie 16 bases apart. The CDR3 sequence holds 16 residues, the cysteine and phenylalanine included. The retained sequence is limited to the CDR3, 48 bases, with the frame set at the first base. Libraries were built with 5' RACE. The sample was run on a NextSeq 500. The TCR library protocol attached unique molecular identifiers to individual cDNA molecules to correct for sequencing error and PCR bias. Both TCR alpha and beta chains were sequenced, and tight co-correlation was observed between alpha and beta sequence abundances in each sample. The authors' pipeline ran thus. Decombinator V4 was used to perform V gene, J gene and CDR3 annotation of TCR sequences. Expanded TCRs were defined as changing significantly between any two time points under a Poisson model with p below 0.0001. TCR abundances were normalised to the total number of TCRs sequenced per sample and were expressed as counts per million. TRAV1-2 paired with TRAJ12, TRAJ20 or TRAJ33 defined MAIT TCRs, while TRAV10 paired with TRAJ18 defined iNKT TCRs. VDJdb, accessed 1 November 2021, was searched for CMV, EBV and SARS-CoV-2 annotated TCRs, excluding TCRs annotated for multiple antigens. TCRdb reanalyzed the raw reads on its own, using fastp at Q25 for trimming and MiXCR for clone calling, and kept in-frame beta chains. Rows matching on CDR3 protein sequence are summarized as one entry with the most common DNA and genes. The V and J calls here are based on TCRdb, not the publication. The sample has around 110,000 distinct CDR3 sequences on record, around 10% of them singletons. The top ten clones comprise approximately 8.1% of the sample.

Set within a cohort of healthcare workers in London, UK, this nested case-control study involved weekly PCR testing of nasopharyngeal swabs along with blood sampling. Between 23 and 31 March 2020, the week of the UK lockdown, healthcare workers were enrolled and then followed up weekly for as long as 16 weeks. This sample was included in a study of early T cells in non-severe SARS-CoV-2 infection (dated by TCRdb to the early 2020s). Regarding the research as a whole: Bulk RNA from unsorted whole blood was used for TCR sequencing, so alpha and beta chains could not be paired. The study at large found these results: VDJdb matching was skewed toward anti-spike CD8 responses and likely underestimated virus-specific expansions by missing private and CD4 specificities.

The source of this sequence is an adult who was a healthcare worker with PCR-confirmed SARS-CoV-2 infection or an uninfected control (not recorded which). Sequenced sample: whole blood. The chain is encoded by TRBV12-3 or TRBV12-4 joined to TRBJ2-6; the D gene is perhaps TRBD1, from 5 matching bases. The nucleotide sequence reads TGTGCCAGCAGTACAGGTTCGTCGCCATGGGCCAACGTCCTGACTTTC. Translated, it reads CASSTGSSPWANVLTF.